This is a list of T cell receptor beta chains from one sample in a study of shared clonotypes between healthy human individuals. Clones were sequenced by immunoSEQ multiplex PCR, and TCRdb holds only the in-frame ones, with some missing. The table has some 450,000 clones, roughly four fifths seen once. The sample consisted of PBMCs. The receptors originated from a woman aged 40 to 50 in good health. Some clones in this sample may be carry-over from other donors' samples. CDR3s leave out the opening cysteine and the closing phenylalanine or tryptophan.

j_call,v_call,cdr3_aa
TRBJ1-2,TRBV7-8,ASSLYTGYGYT
TRBJ2-2,TRBV6-5,ASRSGAYTGELF
TRBJ2-1,TRBV6-4,ASSVQGLGGNEQF
TRBJ1-2,TRBV2,ASILKPGAGGYT
TRBJ2-7,TRBV4-3,ASSLRTSGMYEQY
TRBJ2-1,TRBV14,ASSQDRAGVPYNEQF
TRBJ1-1,TRBV6-1,ASSGRQGRGTEAF
TRBJ1-1,TRBV29-1,SVAETGNTEAF
TRBJ1-1,TRBV5-6,ASSFVQEKAQAF
TRBJ1-2,TRBV19,ASSTQGSNYGYT
TRBJ2-7,TRBV7-2,ASSAAGTPTYEQY
TRBJ2-1,TRBV7-2,ASSAGPGGSNEQF
TRBJ1-2,TRBV21-1,ASSKPPGSGYGYT
TRBJ1-2,TRBV11-3,ASSLVWVGDGYT
TRBJ2-7,TRBV6-5,ASSYSAIYYEQY
TRBJ2-4,TRBV18,ASSLPAGGIAKNIQY
TRBJ2-1,TRBV29-1,SARTNEQF
-,TRBV5-8,ASSSGRILINEQF
TRBJ1-4,TRBV6-4,ASIGAQSLVGEKLF
TRBJ2-5,TRBV27,ASSFDGRAFQETQY
TRBJ2-2,TRBV5-4,ASSLVPHPVNTGELF
TRBJ1-4,TRBV2,ASSESPTNEKLF
TRBJ2-7,TRBV7-2,ASSLGAPYEQY
TRBJ2-1,TRBV11-2,ASSLYGGEQF
TRBJ1-1,TRBV7-3,ASSLMGANTEAF
TRBJ1-5,TRBV5-1,ASSTHRGSNQPQH
TRBJ2-7,TRBV7-9,ASRRRDGPYEQY
TRBJ2-3,TRBV5-1,ASSSGQNTDTQY
TRBJ2-2,TRBV5-1,ASSLSGQDVTGELF
TRBJ2-3,TRBV18,ASSPLRGLADTQY
TRBJ2-3,TRBV5-1,ASTLVGGLVLGLDTQY
TRBJ1-2,TRBV5-1,ASSLATDDYGYT
TRBJ2-1,TRBV5-4,ASSPGRDFVGNEQF
TRBJ2-5,TRBV19,ASSATRGDQETQY
TRBJ1-2,TRBV10-3,AISEPRQGADGYT
TRBJ2-1,TRBV6-1,ASSEGGTSGRAFYNEQF
TRBJ2-7,TRBV28,ASSLWRPGVTEQY
TRBJ1-5,TRBV9,ASSVGQGFQPQH
TRBJ1-1,TRBV7-8,ASSLVMGMGTEAF
TRBJ1-2,TRBV4-3,ASSQRTVSNYGYT
TRBJ2-7,TRBV5-4,ASSPNTGQGNAYEQY
TRBJ2-7,TRBV4-1,ASSRVGQGRYEQY